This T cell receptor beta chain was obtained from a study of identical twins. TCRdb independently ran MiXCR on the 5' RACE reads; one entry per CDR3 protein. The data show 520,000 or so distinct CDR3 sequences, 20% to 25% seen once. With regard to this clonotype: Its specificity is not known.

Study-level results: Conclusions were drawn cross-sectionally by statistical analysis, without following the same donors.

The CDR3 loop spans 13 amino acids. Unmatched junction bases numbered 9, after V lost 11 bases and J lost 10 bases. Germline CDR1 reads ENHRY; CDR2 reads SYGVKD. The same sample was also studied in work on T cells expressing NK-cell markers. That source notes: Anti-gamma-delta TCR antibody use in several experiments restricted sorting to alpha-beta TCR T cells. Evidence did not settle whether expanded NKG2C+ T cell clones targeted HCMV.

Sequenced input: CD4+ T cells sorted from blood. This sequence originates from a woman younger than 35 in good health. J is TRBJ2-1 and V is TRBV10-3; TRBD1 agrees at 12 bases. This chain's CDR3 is CAAQGTGGREQFF. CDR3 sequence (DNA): TGTGCCGCACAGGGGACAGGGGGCCGGGAGCAGTTCTTC.